This TCR beta chain was documented in a study of cytomegalovirus exposure and HLA in healthy donors. Study outcomes and limitations: Immune exposure information comprised only CMV serostatus.

Amplification used 60 Vbeta primers and 13 Jbeta primers. The method was immunoSEQ multiplex PCR; TCRdb's version includes in-frame clones alone and lacks a portion of them. The sample records 100,000 or so clones, about three quarters being singletons. A remark on this clone: No antigen is known for it.

This CDR3 has 15 residues. Unmatched junction bases numbered 9, after V lost 5 bases and J lost 5 bases. From germline, CDR1 is MDHEN and CDR2 SYDVKM. This sequence originates from a man aged 25 to 45 in good health and CMV-seropositive. Input material: PBMCs. The chain is built from TRBV28 and TRBJ1-2; TRBD1 aligns across 9 bases. CDR3 protein: CASSTLGTGPYGYTF. The DNA for the CDR3 is TGTGCCAGCAGTACATTAGGGACAGGGCCATATGGCTACACCTTC.